This T cell receptor (beta chain) comes out of a study of graft-versus-host responses after intestinal transplantation. Study-level background: All recipients were given anti-thymocyte globulin induction, and tacrolimus and steroids were then administered for 3 to 4 years.

Notes on the study in general: Graft-donor T cell macrochimerism coincided with high graft-versus-host to host-versus-graft clonal ratios in allografts. GvH clones turned up in recipient marrow; some had shown up first in ileum or blood. Peak levels of circulating GvH clones tracked with early post-transplant HvG declines.

Germline V gene lookup returns CDR1 LNHDA and CDR2 SQIVND (reference sequence). The CDR3 totals 15 residues. The ends were cut back, 8 bases at V and 2 bases at J, with 16 bases in the middle. This table comes from immunoSEQ multiplex PCR, and its TCRdb copy is limited to in-frame clones, with some not included. The table includes tens of thousands of clones, 80% to 90% detected once. This clone was seen only once. Antigen unknown. Sequenced material: PBMCs, taken 26 days after transplant. The TCR comes from a human patient who received an intestinal transplant, so some T cells may come from the graft donor. The chain has TRBV19 and TRBJ1-5; D gene ambiguous. The CDR3 loop is CASSLSGGGNQPQHF. As DNA, the CDR3 is TGTGCCAGTTCGCTTTCCGGAGGCGGCAATCAGCCCCAGCATTTT.